The 18 T cell receptor beta chains given below trace back to one sample, sequenced in a study of cytomegalovirus exposure and HLA in healthy donors. Assay: immunoSEQ multiplex PCR; the TCRdb copy retains only in-frame clones and omits some. The repertoire holds about 250,000 clones, with roughly 84% as singletons. Sequencing used PBMCs. All receptors come from a man younger than 35 in good health and CMV-seropositive.

The CDR3 spells CASSSAYQETQYF. In DNA, the CDR3 is TGTGCCAGCAGCTCGGCGTACCAAGAGACCCAGTACTTC. This chain connects TRBV5-4 to TRBJ2-5, with D unclear. CDR3 length equals 13 residues. The germline V and J ends were trimmed by 3 bases and 0 bases, with 6 bases remaining between them. From germline, CDR1 is SGHNT and CDR2 YYREEE (reference sequence).

The chain uses TRBV27 and TRBJ2-1, with a tentative D call TRBD1 (5 bases). The CDR3 is 16 residues long. Germline V lookup: CDR1 MNHEY, CDR2 SMNVEV (reference sequence). With 4 bases removed from V and 3 bases from J, the gap between germline ends came to 16 bases. The DNA of the CDR3 is TGTGCCAGCAGTTCCAGCCCGAGGACATTCTACAATGAGCAGTTCTTC. It translates to CASSSSPRTFYNEQFF.

This chain links TRBV29-1 with TRBJ2-1, with TRBD2 matching 9 bases. CDR1 and CDR2 (germline): SQVTM, ANQGSEA. The V and J ends lost 3 bases and 9 bases, in that order; junction bases with no gene match: 3. CDR3 length: 12 amino acids. In nucleotides, the CDR3 is TGCAGCGTTGAGGGCGGGAGGGGTGAGCAGTTCTTC. This translates into CSVEGGRGEQFF.

This chain connects TRBV2 to TRBJ1-2, with TRBD1 as a possible D gene (6 bases). The CDR3 extends over 14 amino acids. V dropped 6 bases and J dropped 2 bases, with 13 bases sitting between them. CDR1 and CDR2 (germline): SNHLY, FYNNEI. CDR3 residues: CASRSRQGNYGYTF. The CDR3 DNA reads TGTGCCAGCAGGTCGCGTCAGGGGAACTATGGCTACACCTTC.

This clone was seen only a few times. The chain recombines TRBV7-2 with TRBJ2-7; D is unclear. Trimming cost V 2 bases and J 6 bases, with 11 bases left between them. The CDR3 consists of 13 residues. Germline loops: CDR1 SGHTA, CDR2 FQGNSA. CDR3 coding DNA: TGTGCCAGCAGCTTAAGTCCGACGATCGAGCAGTACTTC. Translated: CASSLSPTIEQYF.

For the CDR3, the DNA is TGCGCCAGCAGCCTGCCGGGACTAGCGGGTTACACCGGGGAGCTGTTTTTT. Translation: CASSLPGLAGYTGELFF. The chain employs TRBV4-1 and TRBJ2-2; TRBD2 matches at 12 bases. V was clipped by 4 bases and J by 3 bases; unmatched bases: 6. The CDR3 loop spans 17 amino acids. Germline lookup yields CDR1 MGHRA and CDR2 YSYEKL.

The gene calls are TRBV4-2 and TRBJ2-7; possible D gene TRBD1, 6 bases. V lost 1 base, J lost 0 bases, and 10 bases lay in between. The CDR3 has 15 residues. Looked up from germline, CDR1 is LGHNA and CDR2 is YNFKEQ. The CDR3 reads CASSQVGGSSYEQYF. The CDR3 DNA sequence: TGTGCCAGCAGCCAAGTAGGGGGAAGCTCCTACGAGCAGTACTTC.

The chain employs TRBV5-6 and TRBJ2-5; 12 bases match TRBD2. Per germline, CDR1 SGHDT and CDR2 YYEEEE. V shed 3 bases and J 7 bases; nucleotides not matched to a gene: 7. The CDR3 covers 15 residues. The CDR3 nucleotides read TGTGCCAGCAGCTCCCGACTAGCGGGAGTTGTGACCCAGTACTTC. Translated, it gives CASSSRLAGVVTQYF.

This clone is a singleton in its sample. The chain is built from TRBV5-1 and TRBJ1-1; D is unresolved. Germline V gene sequence: CDR1 SGHRS, CDR2 YFSETQ. Trimming pared 2 bases from V and 0 bases from J, leaving 8 bases between. CDR3 length: 14 residues. CDR3 DNA: TGCGCCAGCAGCTTTGGCTCAATGAACACTGAAGCTTTCTTT. Protein product: CASSFGSMNTEAFF.

The rearrangement links TRBV5-1 to TRBJ1-2, with TRBD1 identical over 8 bases. The V gene's germline CDR1 is SGHRS and CDR2 YFSETQ. The CDR3 consists of 14 residues. V shed 3 bases, J shed 7 bases, and the junction held 8 bases outside the gene matches. The CDR3 loop reads CASSSAPGGGGYTF. CDR3 nucleotide sequence: TGCGCCAGCAGCTCTGCCCCAGGGGGCGGTGGCTACACCTTC.

Here the CDR3 DNA reads TGTGCCAGCAGTTACGATGGGGACACCGGGGAGCTGTTTTTT. It translates to CASSYDGDTGELFF. The J gene is TRBJ2-2, the V gene TRBV6-5; D gene ambiguous. The germline V and J ends were trimmed by 2 bases and 3 bases, with 7 bases remaining between them. Germline-derived CDR1 and CDR2 are MNHEY and SVGAGI. This CDR3 spans 14 amino acids.

The chain couples TRBV6-4 to TRBJ1-1; D gene uncertain. The CDR3 runs 13 residues. Germline loops: CDR1 MRHNA, CDR2 SNTAGT. V shed 6 bases and J shed 5 bases, with 13 bases lying between them. The chain's CDR3 is CASRAEGSTEAFF. CDR3 coding DNA: TGTGCCAGCAGGGCCGAAGGTAGTACTGAAGCTTTCTTT.

The chain joins TRBV29-1 to TRBJ2-7, with D unclear. CDR3 length: 11 residues. Trimming cost V 3 bases and J 6 bases, with 9 bases left between them. The germline V gene encodes CDR1 SQVTM and CDR2 ANQGSEA. CDR3 region: CSVETLFEQYF. DNA of the CDR3: TGCAGCGTTGAGACCCTGTTCGAGCAGTACTTC.

This clone showed up just a few times. J is TRBJ2-3 and V is TRBV4-2; 10 bases are shared with TRBD2. CDR1 is LGHNA, CDR2 YNFKEQ, per germline. This CDR3 has 16 amino acids. The V segment lost 0 bases and the J segment 1 base; nucleotides outside the gene matches: 1. The CDR3 coding sequence is TGTGCCAGCAGCCAAGATCTAGCGGGAGGCACAGATACGCAGTATTTT. This translates into CASSQDLAGGTDTQYF.

The chain links TRBV6-5 to TRBJ1-5; no clear D gene. The germline gives CDR1 MNHEY, CDR2 SVGAGI. The ends were cut back, 8 bases at V and 3 bases at J, with 11 bases in the middle. There are 13 residues in the CDR3. CDR3 in amino acids: CASSQAFNQPQHF. The CDR3 DNA reads as TGTGCCAGCTCCCAAGCGTTCAATCAGCCCCAGCATTTT.

The V gene is TRBV15, the J gene TRBJ1-1; no clear D gene. V lost 4 bases and J lost 0, with 12 bases in between. CDR1 is LNHNV and CDR2 is YYDKDF in the germline V gene (reference sequence). This CDR3 is 15 amino acids long. The CDR3: CATSNSRLLNTEAFF. The CDR3 nucleotides read TGTGCCACCAGCAACTCCAGACTATTGAACACTGAAGCTTTCTTT.

The chain uses TRBV18 and TRBJ2-7; D is ambiguous. Germline V gives CDR1 KGHSH, CDR2 LQKENI. CDR3 length: 15 residues. V was trimmed by 3 bases and J by 2 bases, leaving 14 bases between them. The CDR3 is CASSPESSSAYEQYF. CDR3 DNA sequence: TGTGCCAGCTCACCGGAATCTTCATCCGCCTACGAGCAGTACTTC.

The chain recombines TRBV9 with TRBJ2-7, with 13 bases aligning to TRBD2. Germline CDR1 is SGDLS and CDR2 is YYNGEE. The CDR3 sequence is 16 residues long. The J segment lost 3 bases and the V segment lost 3 bases, leaving 6 bases of the junction unmatched. CDR3 coding DNA: TGTGCCAGCAGCGCCGGACTAGCGGGAGTGGGCTACGAGCAGTACTTC. It codes for CASSAGLAGVGYEQYF.